These T cell receptor beta chains were read from a single sample in a study of blood T cell repertoires in COVID-19. The data were produced by immunoSEQ multiplex PCR, yet TCRdb's version contains in-frame clones alone and is incomplete. This sample carries 100,000 or so clones, roughly 92% of them seen once, and the ten largest clones take 0.97%. The sample comprised peripheral blood. These receptors came from a man aged 60 to 75 with acute or convalescent COVID-19. Each CDR3 is given without its conserved first and last residue. The listing skips clone size in some rows; elsewhere it reads once, few, many or a size class.

>TRBJ1-1|TRBV5-1|-
ASSLDGRGSTEAF
>TRBJ1-2|TRBV2|-
ASSEDSWGYT
>TRBJ1-5|TRBV19|-
ASSGGSNQPQH
>TRBJ2-2|TRBV27|few
ASSLGRGYTGELF
>TRBJ2-3|TRBV6-5|-
ASLRLAPHTQY
>TRBJ2-5|TRBV30|once
AWSTTGGGETQY
>TRBJ2-1|TRBV24-1|-
ATSDPSDTGSYNEQF
>TRBJ2-7|TRBV28|-
ASSVSAYEQY
>TRBJ1-1|TRBV11-3|medium-sized
ASSLGQGASTEAF
>TRBJ1-4|TRBV19|-
ASRNRGSTNEKLF
>TRBJ1-2|TRBV7-2|-
ASNRDRALYGYT
>TRBJ1-2|TRBV5-1|-
ASSLQQGSYGYT